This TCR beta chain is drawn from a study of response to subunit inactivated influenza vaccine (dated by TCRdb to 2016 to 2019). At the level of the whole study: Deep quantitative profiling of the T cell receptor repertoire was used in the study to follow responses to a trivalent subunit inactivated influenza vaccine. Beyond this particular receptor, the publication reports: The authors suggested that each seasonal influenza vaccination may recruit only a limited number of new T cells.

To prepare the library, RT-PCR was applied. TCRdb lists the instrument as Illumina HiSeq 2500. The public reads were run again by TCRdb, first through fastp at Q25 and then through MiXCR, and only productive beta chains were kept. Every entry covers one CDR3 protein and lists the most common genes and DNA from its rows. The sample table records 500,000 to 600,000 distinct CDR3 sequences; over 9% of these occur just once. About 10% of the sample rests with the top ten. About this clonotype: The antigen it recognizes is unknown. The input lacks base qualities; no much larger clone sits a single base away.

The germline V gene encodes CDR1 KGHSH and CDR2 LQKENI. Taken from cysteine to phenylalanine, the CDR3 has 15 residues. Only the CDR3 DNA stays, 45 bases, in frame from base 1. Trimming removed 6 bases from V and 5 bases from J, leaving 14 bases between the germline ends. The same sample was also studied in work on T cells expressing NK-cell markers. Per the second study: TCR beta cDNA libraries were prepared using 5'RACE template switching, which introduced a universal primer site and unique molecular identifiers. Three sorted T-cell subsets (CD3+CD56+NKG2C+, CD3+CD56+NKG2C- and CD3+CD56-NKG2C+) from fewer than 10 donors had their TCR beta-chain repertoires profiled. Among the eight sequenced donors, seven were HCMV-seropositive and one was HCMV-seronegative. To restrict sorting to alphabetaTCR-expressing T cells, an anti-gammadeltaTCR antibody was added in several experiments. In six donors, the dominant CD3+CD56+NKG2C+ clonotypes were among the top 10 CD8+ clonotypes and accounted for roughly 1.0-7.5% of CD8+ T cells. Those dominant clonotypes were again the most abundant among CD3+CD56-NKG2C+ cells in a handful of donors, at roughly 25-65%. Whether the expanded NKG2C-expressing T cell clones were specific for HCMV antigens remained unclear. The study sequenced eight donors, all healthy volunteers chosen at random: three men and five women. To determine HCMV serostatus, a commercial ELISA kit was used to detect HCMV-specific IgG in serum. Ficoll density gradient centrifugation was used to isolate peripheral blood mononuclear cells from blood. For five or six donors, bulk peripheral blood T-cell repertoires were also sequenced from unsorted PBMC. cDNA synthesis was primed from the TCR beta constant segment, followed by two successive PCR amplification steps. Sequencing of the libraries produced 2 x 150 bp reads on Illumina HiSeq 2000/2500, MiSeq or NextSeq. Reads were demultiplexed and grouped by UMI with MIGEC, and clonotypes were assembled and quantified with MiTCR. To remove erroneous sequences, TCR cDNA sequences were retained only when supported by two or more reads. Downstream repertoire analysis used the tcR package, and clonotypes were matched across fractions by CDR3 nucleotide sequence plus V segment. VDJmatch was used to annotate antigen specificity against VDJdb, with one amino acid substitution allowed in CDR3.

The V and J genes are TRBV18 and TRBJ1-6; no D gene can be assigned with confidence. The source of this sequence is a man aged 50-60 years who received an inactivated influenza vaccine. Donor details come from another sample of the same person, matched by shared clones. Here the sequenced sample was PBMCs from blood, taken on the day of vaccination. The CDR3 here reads CASSARGQNNSPLHF. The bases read TGTGCCAGCTCGGCCCGCGGGCAGAATAATTCACCCCTCCACTTT.